This T cell receptor (beta chain) was profiled in a study of T-cell memory formation after mild COVID-19. TCRdb reanalysed the 5' RACE reads using MiXCR and keeps one entry per CDR3 protein. Here the sample spans under 200,000 distinct CDR3 sequences, 11% being singletons. Germline trimming cut 2 bases from V and 4 bases from J; bases unmatched to any gene: 5. The germline CDR1 and CDR2 sequences are SGDLS and YYNGEE. There are 15 residues in the CDR3. This clonotype was observed at least ten times. Sequenced: PBMCs or a T cell subset sorted from them (not recorded which). The rearrangement links TRBV9 to TRBJ2-3, with 9 bases identical to TRBD2. The TCR originated in a young man who had mild COVID-19 (a few samples of this study predate the infection). Cell type and time point are not known. Written as DNA, the CDR3 is TGTGCCAGCAGCGTTTACAGCGGGGGGTCAGATACGCAGTATTTT. It encodes CASSVYSGGSDTQYF.